The source of this T cell receptor beta chain is a study of blood T cells in healthy people across ages. The CDR3 sequence is 17 residues long. Losses at the gene ends were 1 base for V and 8 bases for J; bases not matched to a gene: 10. The germline V gene encodes CDR1 LGHNA and CDR2 YNFKEQ. It was with a sample-barcoded 5' primer and a J-beta primer mix that a second PCR of roughly 7 to 12 cycles was run. TCRdb fed the 5' RACE reads into MiXCR, producing one record per CDR3 protein. The sample shows hundreds of thousands of distinct CDR3 sequences, around 25% of them seen only once. This same sample was also part of a study on T cells of mothers and their children.

This clonotype was sampled from a boy between 5 and 17 years old in good health. The sequenced sample was blood. The chain employs TRBV4-2 and TRBJ2-1; 11 bases match TRBD2. DNA of the CDR3: TGTGCCAGCAGCCAAGGAGGGCTAGCGGGAGGAGGCGATGAGCAGTTCTTC. Translating gives CASSQGGLAGGGDEQFF.